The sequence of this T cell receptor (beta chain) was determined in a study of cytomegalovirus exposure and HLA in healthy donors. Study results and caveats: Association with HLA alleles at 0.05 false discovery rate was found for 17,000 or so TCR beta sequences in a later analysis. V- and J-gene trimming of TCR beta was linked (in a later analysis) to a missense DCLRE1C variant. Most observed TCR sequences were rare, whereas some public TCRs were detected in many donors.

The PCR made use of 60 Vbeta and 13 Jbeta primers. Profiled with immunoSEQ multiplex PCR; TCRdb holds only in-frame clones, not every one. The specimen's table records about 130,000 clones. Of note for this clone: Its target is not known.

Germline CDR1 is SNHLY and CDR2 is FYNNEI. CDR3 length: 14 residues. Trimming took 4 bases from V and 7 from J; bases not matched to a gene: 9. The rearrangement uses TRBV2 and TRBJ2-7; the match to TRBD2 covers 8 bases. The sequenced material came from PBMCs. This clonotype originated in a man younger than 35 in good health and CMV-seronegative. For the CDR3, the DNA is TGTGCCAGCAGTGGGGGCCTCGGGGGGGCTGAGCAGTACTTC. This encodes CASSGGLGGAEQYF.